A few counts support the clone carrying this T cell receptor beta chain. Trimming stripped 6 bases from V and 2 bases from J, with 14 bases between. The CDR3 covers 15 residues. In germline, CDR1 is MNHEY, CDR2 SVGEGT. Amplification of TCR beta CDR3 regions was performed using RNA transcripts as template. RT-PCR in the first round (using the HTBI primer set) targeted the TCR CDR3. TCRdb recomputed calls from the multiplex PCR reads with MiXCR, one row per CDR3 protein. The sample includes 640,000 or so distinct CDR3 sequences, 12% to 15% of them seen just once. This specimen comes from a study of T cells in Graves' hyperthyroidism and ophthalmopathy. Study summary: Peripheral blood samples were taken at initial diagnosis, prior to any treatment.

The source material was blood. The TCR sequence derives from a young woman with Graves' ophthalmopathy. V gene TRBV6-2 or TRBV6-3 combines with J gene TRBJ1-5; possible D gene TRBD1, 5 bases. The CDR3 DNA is TGTGCCAGCAGGTCCAGGGAATTCGGCAATCAGCCCCAGCATTTT. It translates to CASRSREFGNQPQHF.